This TCR beta chain stems from a study of blood T cell repertoires in COVID-19. Produced via immunoSEQ multiplex PCR; TCRdb's table is partial and in-frame only. Altogether roughly 72,000 clones are present, about nine tenths being singletons, with the ten largest covering about 2.5%. CDR1 MDHEN and CDR2 SYDVKM come from the germline V gene. J was trimmed by 0 bases and V by 5 bases; bases with no gene match: 10. The CDR3 has 17 amino acids. Sequences were obtained from peripheral blood. This clonotype originated in a human donor in a cohort sampled during active COVID-19. The chain employs TRBV28 and TRBJ2-4, with 7 bases fitting TRBD1. Here the CDR3 DNA reads TGTGCCAGCAGTGAAACCGGGACAGTTTTAGCCAAAAACATTCAGTACTTC. This translates into CASSETGTVLAKNIQYF. Looking up the rest from reference TRBV28 and TRBJ2-4 gives the full variable domain: DVKVTQSSRYLVKRTGEKVFLECVQDMDHENMFWYRQDPGLGLRLIYFSYDVKMKEKGDIPEGYSVSREKKERFSLILESASTNQTSMYLCASSETGTVLAKNIQYFGAGTRLSVL.